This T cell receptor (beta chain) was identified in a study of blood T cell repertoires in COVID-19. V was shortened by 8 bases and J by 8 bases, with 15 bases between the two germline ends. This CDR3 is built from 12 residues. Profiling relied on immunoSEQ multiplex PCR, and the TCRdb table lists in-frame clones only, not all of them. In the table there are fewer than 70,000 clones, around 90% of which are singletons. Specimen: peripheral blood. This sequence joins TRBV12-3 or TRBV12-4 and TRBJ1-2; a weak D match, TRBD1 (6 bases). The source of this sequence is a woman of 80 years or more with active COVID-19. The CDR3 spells CASARGGWGYTF. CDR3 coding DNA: TGTGCCAGCGCTAGGGGGGGCTGGGGCTACACCTTC.